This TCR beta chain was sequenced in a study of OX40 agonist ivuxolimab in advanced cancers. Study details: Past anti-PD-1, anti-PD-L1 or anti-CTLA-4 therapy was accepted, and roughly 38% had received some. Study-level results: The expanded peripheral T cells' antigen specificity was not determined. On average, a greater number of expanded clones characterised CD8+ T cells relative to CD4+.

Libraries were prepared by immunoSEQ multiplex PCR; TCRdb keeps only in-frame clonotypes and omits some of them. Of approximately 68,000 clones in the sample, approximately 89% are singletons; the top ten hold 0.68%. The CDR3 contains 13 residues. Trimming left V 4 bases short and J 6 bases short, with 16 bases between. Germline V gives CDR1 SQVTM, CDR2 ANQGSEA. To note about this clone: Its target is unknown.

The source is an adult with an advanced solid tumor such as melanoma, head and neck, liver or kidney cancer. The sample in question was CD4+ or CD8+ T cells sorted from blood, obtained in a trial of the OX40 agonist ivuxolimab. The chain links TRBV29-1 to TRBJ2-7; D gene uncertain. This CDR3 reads CSVVSGFVPEQYF. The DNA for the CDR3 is TGCAGCGTTGTATCCGGGTTTGTCCCCGAGCAGTACTTC.